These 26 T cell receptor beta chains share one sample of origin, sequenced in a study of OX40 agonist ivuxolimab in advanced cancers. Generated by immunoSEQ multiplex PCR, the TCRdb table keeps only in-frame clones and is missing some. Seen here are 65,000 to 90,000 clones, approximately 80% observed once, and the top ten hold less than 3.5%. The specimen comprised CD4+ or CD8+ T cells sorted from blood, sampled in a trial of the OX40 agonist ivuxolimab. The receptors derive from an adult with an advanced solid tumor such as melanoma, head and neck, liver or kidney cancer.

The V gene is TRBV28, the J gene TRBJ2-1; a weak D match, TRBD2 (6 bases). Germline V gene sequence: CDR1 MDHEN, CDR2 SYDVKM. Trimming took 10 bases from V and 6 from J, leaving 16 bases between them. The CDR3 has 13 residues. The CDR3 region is CATRSGTGNEQFF. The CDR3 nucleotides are TGTGCCACCAGATCAGGGACTGGCAATGAGCAGTTCTTC. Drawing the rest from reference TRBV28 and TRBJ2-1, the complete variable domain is DVKVTQSSRYLVKRTGEKVFLECVQDMDHENMFWYRQDPGLGLRLIYFSYDVKMKEKGDIPEGYSVSREKKERFSLILESASTNQTSMYLCATRSGTGNEQFFGPGTRLTVL.

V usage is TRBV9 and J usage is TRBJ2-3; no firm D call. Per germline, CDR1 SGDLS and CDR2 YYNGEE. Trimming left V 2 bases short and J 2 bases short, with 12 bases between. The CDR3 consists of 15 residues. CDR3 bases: TGTGCCAGCAGCGTCGCCCGGGTAGTCACAGATACGCAGTATTTT. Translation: CASSVARVVTDTQYF.

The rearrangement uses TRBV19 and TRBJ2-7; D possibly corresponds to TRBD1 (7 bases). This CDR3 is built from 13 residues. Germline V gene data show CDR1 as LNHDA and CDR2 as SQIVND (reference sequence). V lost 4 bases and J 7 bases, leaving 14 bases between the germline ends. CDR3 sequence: CASSTEGQLEQYF. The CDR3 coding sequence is TGTGCCAGTAGTACGGAGGGACAGCTAGAGCAGTACTTC.

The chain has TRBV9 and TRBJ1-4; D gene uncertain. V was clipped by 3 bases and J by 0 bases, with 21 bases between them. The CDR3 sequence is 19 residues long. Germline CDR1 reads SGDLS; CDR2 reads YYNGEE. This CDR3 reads CASSASTIHGSATNEKLFF. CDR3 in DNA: TGTGCCAGCAGCGCCTCAACGATACACGGATCAGCAACTAATGAAAAACTGTTTTTT.

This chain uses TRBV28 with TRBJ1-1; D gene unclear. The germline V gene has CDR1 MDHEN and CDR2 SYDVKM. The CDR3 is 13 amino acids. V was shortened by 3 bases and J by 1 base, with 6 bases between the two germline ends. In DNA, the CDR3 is TGTGCCAGCAGTTTCACACAGAACACTGAAGCTTTCTTT. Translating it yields CASSFTQNTEAFF.

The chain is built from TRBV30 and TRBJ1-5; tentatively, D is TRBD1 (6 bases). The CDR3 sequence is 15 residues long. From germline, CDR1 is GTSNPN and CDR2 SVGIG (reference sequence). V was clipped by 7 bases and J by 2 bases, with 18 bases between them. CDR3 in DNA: TGTGCCTTGAATGTCGGGGGCATCGGCAATCAGCCCCAGCATTTT. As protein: CALNVGGIGNQPQHF.

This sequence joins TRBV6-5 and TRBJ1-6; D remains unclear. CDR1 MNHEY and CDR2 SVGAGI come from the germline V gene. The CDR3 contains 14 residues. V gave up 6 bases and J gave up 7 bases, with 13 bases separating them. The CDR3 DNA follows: TGTGCCAGCAGCCGGTCCCCCCAGAATTCACCCCTCCACTTT. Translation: CASSRSPQNSPLHF.

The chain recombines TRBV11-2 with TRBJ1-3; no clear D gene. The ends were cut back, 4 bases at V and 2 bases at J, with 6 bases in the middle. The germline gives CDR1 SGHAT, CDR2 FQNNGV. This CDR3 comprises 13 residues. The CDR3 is CASSSNTGNTIYF. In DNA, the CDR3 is TGTGCCAGCAGCTCTAATACTGGAAACACCATATATTTT.

CDR3 protein: CASSSGLAGGPQETQYF. The CDR3, as DNA: TGTGCCAGCAGCTCGGGACTAGCGGGGGGGCCCCAAGAGACCCAGTACTTC. The chain has TRBV7-2 and TRBJ2-5; the match to TRBD2 covers 16 bases. The CDR3 is 17 residues long. The V and J ends lost 4 bases and 1 base, in that order; junction bases with no gene match: 3. CDR1 is SGHTA, CDR2 FQGNSA, per germline.

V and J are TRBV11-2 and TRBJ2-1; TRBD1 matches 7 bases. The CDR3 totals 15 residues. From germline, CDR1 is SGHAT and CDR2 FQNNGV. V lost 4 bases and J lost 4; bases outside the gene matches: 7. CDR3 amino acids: CASSSRQGPYNEQFF. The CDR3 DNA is TGTGCCAGCAGCTCTCGACAGGGCCCATACAATGAGCAGTTCTTC.

The CDR3 loop reads CASSYFATEGDQPQHF. In DNA, the CDR3 is TGTGCCAGCAGTTACTTTGCGACAGAAGGGGATCAGCCCCAGCATTTT. The genes are TRBV6-5 and TRBJ1-5; the D gene is possibly TRBD1 (5 bases). CDR1 and CDR2 from the germline V gene are MNHEY and SVGAGI. Trimming took 1 base from V and 5 from J, leaving 15 bases between them. This CDR3 is built from 16 residues.

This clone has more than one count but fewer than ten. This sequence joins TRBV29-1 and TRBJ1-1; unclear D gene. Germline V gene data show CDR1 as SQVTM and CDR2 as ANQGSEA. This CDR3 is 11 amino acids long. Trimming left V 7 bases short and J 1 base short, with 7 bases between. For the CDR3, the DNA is TGCAGCGCCGGGAGGAACACTGAAGCTTTCTTT. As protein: CSAGRNTEAFF.

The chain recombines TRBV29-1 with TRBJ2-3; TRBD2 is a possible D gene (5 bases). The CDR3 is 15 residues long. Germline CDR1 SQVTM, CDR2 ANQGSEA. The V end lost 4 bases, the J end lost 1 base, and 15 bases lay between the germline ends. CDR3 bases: TGCAGCGTTGGAGGTGTAGGGAGACGCACAGATACGCAGTATTTT. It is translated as CSVGGVGRRTDTQYF.

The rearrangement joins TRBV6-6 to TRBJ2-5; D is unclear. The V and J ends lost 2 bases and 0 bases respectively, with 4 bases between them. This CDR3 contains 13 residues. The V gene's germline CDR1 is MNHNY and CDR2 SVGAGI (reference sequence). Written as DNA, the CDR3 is TGTGCCAGCAGTTACGAGTACCAAGAGACCCAGTACTTC. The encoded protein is CASSYEYQETQYF.

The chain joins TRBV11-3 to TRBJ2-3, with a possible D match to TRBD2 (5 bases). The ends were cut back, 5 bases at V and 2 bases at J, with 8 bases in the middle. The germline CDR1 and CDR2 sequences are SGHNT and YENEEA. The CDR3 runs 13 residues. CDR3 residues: CASSPGVTDTQYF. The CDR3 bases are TGTGCCAGCAGCCCCGGGGTCACAGATACGCAGTATTTT.

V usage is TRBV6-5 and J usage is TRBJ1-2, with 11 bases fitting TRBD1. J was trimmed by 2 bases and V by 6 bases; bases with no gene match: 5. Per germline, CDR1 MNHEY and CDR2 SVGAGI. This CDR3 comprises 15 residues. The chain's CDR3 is CASRGRTGGNYGYTF. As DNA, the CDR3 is TGTGCCAGCAGGGGCCGGACAGGGGGCAACTATGGCTACACCTTC.

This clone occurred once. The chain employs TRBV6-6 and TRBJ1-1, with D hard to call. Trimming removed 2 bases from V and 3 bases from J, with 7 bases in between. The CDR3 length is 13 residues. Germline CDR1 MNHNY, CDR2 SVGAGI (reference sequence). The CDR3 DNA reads TGTGCCAGCAGTTACCGTACGCACACTGAAGCTTTCTTT. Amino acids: CASSYRTHTEAFF.

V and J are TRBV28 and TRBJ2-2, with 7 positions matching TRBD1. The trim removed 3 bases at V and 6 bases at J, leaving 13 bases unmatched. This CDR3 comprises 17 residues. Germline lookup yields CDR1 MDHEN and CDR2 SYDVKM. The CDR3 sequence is CASSFFDLAGGPGELFF. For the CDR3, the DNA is TGTGCCAGCAGTTTTTTCGATTTAGCAGGGGGTCCCGGGGAGCTGTTTTTT.

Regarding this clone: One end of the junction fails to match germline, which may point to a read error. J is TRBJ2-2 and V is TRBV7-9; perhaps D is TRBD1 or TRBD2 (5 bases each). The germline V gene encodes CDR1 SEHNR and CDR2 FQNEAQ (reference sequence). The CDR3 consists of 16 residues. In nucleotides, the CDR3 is TGTGCCAGCAGGTTAGGGGCTAGCCCCTTCACCGGGGAGCTGTTTTTT. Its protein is CASRLGASPFTGELFF.

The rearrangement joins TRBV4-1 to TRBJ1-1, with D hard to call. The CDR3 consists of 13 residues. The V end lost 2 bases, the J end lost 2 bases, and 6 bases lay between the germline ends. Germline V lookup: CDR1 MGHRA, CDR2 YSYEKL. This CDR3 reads CASSQPRNTEAFF. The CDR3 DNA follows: TGCGCCAGCAGCCAACCAAGAAACACTGAAGCTTTCTTT.

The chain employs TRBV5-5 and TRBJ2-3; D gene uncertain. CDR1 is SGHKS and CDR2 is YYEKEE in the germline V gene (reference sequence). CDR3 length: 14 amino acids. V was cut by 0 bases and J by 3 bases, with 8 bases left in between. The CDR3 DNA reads TGTGCCAGCAGCTTGGAGTGGCTGACAGATACGCAGTATTTT. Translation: CASSLEWLTDTQYF.

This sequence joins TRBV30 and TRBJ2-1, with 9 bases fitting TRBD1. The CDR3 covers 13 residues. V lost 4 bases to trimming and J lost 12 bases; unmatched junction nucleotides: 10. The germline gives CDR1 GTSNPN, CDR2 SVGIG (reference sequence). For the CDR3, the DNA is TGTGCCTGGAAGGTAGGGACAGGGAACGGGCAGTTCTTC. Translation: CAWKVGTGNGQFF.

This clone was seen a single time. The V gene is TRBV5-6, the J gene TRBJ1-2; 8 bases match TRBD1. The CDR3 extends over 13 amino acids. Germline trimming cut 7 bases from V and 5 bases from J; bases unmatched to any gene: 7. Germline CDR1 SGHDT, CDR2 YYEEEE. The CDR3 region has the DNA TGTGCCAGCGGAAAGACAGGGGTTTATGGCTACACCTTC. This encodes CASGKTGVYGYTF.

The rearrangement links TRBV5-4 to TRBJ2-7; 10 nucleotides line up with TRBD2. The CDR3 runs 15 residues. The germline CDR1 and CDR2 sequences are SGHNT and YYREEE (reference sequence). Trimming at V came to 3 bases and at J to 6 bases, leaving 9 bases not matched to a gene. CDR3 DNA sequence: TGTGCCAGCAGCTGGAAAGCGGGGGGGCGCTCCGAGCAGTACTTC. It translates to CASSWKAGGRSEQYF.

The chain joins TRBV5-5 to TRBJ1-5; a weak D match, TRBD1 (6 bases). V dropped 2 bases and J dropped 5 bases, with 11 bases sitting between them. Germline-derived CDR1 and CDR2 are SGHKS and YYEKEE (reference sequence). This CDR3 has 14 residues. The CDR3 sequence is CASSFLGGDQPQHF. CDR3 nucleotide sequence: TGTGCCAGCAGCTTCTTAGGGGGAGATCAGCCCCAGCATTTT.

The chain's CDR3 is CASSLGADPRQPQHF. DNA for the CDR3: TGTGCCAGCAGCTTAGGAGCAGACCCCAGACAGCCCCAGCATTTT. The chain employs TRBV7-8 and TRBJ1-5; D is uncertain. There are 15 residues in the CDR3. The V gene's germline CDR1 is SGHVS and CDR2 FQNEAQ. The ends were cut back, 1 base at V and 7 bases at J, with 14 bases in the middle.